This entry lists 26 T cell receptor beta chains sequenced from one sample in a study of T cell repertoires in cytomegalovirus infection. TCRdb reprocessed the reads with MiXCR, giving one entry per CDR3 protein. The sample has some 250,000 distinct CDR3 sequences, roughly 10% seen once; the top ten hold approximately 15%. Source material: PBMCs. Every receptor here comes from a human donor in good health (CMV status not recorded). Some clones in this sample may be carry-over from other donors' samples.

The chain links TRBV30 to TRBJ2-2, with 11 bases lining up with TRBD2. The J segment lost 5 bases and the V segment lost 6 bases, leaving 8 bases of the junction unmatched. Germline-derived CDR1 and CDR2 are GTSNPN and SVGIG (reference sequence). This CDR3 has 15 residues. Here the CDR3 reads CACSLLAGDTGELFF. DNA of the CDR3: TGTGCCTGCTCCCTACTAGCGGGAGATACCGGGGAGCTGTTTTTT.

This chain links TRBV25-1 with TRBJ1-2, with D unclear. CDR3 length: 13 amino acids. Trimming stripped 4 bases from V and 7 bases from J, with 13 bases between. CDR1 MGHDK and CDR2 SYGVNS come from the germline V gene. CDR3 protein: CASSGRPTGGYTF. CDR3 sequence (DNA): TGTGCCAGCAGTGGACGCCCCACCGGTGGCTACACCTTC.

This clonotype was observed many times. CDR3 bases: TGTGCCAGCAGCTTAGGGCGTTCCAATGAGCAGTTCTTC. Translating it yields CASSLGRSNEQFF. V is TRBV7-8 and J is TRBJ2-1; D gene unclear. Germline loops: CDR1 SGHVS, CDR2 FQNEAQ. The V end was cut by 1 base, the J end by 6 bases, with 7 bases between. The CDR3 length is 13 residues.

This sequence joins TRBV7-2 and TRBJ1-4, with a possible D match to TRBD1 (5 bases). Trimming stripped 5 bases from V and 7 bases from J, with 14 bases between. Per the germline V gene, CDR1 is SGHTA and CDR2 is FQGNSA. The CDR3 extends over 14 amino acids. The CDR3 DNA is TGTGCCAGCAGCGCGGGGGGGTTTAGTGAAAAACTGTTTTTT. Translated, it gives CASSAGGFSEKLFF.

This clonotype was detected ten times or more. Compared with germline, one end of the junction differs, possibly owing to a read error. The chain couples TRBV7-2 to TRBJ2-7; D gene ambiguous. CDR3 length equals 11 residues. Germline-derived CDR1 and CDR2 are SGHTA and FQGNSA. The CDR3 reads CASSTSSITFF. The CDR3 nucleotides are TGTGCCAGCAGCACATCCTCTATCACCTTCTTC.

The chain has TRBV7-2 and TRBJ1-6; D possibly corresponds to TRBD1 (5 bases). Trimming stripped 5 bases from V and 7 bases from J, with 15 bases between. CDR1 is SGHTA and CDR2 is FQGNSA in the germline V gene. This CDR3 spans 15 amino acids. In DNA form, the CDR3 reads TGTGCCAGCAGCCCCTTCGTCAGGGCCAATTCACCCCTCCACTTT. As protein: CASSPFVRANSPLHF. The full variable domain, with the rest looked up from reference TRBV7-2 and TRBJ1-6, is GAGVSQSPSNKVTEKGKDVELRCDPISGHTALYWYRQSLGQGLEFLIYFQGNSAPDKSGLPSDRFSAERTGGSVSTLTIQRTQQEDSAVYLCASSPFVRANSPLHFGNGTRLTVT.

This sequence joins TRBV7-2 and TRBJ2-6; D call uncertain. The CDR3 is made up of 17 amino acids. Germline CDR1 is SGHTA and CDR2 is FQGNSA. The V and J ends lost 5 bases and 1 base respectively, with 15 bases between them. The DNA of the CDR3 is TGTGCCAGCAGCCTCATGAGGCCCGGGTCTGGGGCCAACGTCCTGACTTTC. Protein product: CASSLMRPGSGANVLTF.

This clonotype occurred many times. V is TRBV7-2 and J is TRBJ2-1; 11 nucleotides agree with TRBD2. The CDR3 is made up of 16 amino acids. V shed 2 bases and J 2 bases; nucleotides not matched to a gene: 2. The germline V gene has CDR1 SGHTA and CDR2 FQGNSA. In nucleotides, the CDR3 is TGTGCCAGCAGCTTAACTAGCGGGGGAACCTACAATGAGCAGTTCTTC. It yields the protein CASSLTSGGTYNEQFF. The complete variable domain, with remaining parts taken from reference TRBV7-2 and TRBJ2-1, reads GAGVSQSPSNKVTEKGKDVELRCDPISGHTALYWYRQSLGQGLEFLIYFQGNSAPDKSGLPSDRFSAERTGGSVSTLTIQRTQQEDSAVYLCASSLTSGGTYNEQFFGPGTRLTVL.

This clonotype was seen at least ten times. The CDR3 reads CASSGAPGQGGPNEKLFF. The CDR3 DNA is TGTGCCAGCTCTGGTGCTCCGGGACAGGGAGGTCCTAATGAAAAACTGTTTTTT. The rearrangement links TRBV2 to TRBJ1-4; TRBD1 agrees at 9 bases. Germline V lookup: CDR1 SNHLY, CDR2 FYNNEI. The CDR3 spans 18 residues. After removal of 8 bases from V and 3 bases from J, the junction contained 16 bases not matched to a gene.

The chain employs TRBV7-6 and TRBJ1-2, with unresolved D. CDR1 SGHVS and CDR2 FNYEAQ come from the germline V gene. The CDR3 loop spans 13 amino acids. The germline V and J ends were trimmed by 5 bases and 4 bases, with 11 bases remaining between them. DNA of the CDR3: TGTGCCAGCAGCCCATTAGACGGCTATGGCTACACCTTC. It yields the protein CASSPLDGYGYTF. Based on the CDR3 plus reference TRBV7-6 and TRBJ1-2, the full variable domain is GAGVSQSPRYKVTKRGQDVALRCDPISGHVSLYWYRQALGQGPEFLTYFNYEAQQDKSGLPNDRFSAERPEGSISTLTIQRTEQRDSAMYRCASSPLDGYGYTFGSGTRLTVV.

This clonotype was seen only a few times. This sequence joins TRBV28 and TRBJ1-3; D ambiguous. Germline CDR1 and CDR2: MDHEN and SYDVKM. This CDR3 spans 15 amino acids. Trimming removed 4 bases at V and 0 bases at J, with 10 bases between. The CDR3 region is CASSSTVFSGNTIYF. In DNA form, the CDR3 reads TGTGCCAGCAGTTCGACGGTCTTCTCTGGAAACACCATATATTTT. Combining the CDR3 with reference TRBV28 and TRBJ1-3 gives the whole variable domain DVKVTQSSRYLVKRTGEKVFLECVQDMDHENMFWYRQDPGLGLRLIYFSYDVKMKEKGDIPEGYSVSREKKERFSLILESASTNQTSMYLCASSSTVFSGNTIYFGEGSWLTVV.

This clonotype was observed many times. The chain employs TRBV6-2 or TRBV6-3 and TRBJ1-5; TRBD1 agrees at 7 bases. The trim removed 5 bases at V and 2 bases at J, leaving 9 bases unmatched. CDR1 MNHEY and CDR2 SVGEGT come from the germline V gene. CDR3 length equals 16 residues. The DNA for the CDR3 is TGTGCCAGCAGTAGAGACAGGGCTGCTGGCAATCAGCCCCAGCATTTT. Its protein is CASSRDRAAGNQPQHF.

This chain uses TRBV12-3 or TRBV12-4 with TRBJ2-7, with TRBD2 identical over 10 bases. There are 14 residues in the CDR3. V shed 6 bases, J shed 3 bases, and the junction held 5 bases outside the gene matches. The CDR3 sequence: CASSTSGTHYEQYF. CDR3 nucleotide sequence: TGTGCCAGCAGCACTAGCGGGACCCACTACGAGCAGTACTTC.

CDR3: CSASRGSGSGNTIYF. The CDR3 DNA reads TGCAGCGCCTCAAGGGGGTCGGGCTCTGGAAACACCATATATTTT. V gene TRBV29-1 combines with J gene TRBJ1-3, with D possibly matching TRBD1 (6 bases). Germline-derived CDR1 and CDR2 are SQVTM and ANQGSEA. The CDR3 is 15 residues long. Trimming took off 7 bases at V and 0 bases at J, with 16 bases between the two ends.

The gene calls are TRBV19 and TRBJ2-6; TRBD1 might be the D (6 bases). The CDR3 runs 16 residues. Trimming shortened V by 4 bases and J by 0 bases, and 10 bases separated the two germline ends. CDR1 and CDR2 from the germline V gene are LNHDA and SQIVND (reference sequence). The CDR3 bases are TGTGCCAGTAGTACCTTGACAGGCTCTGGGGCCAACGTCCTGACTTTC. Translation: CASSTLTGSGANVLTF.

The table lists this clonotype with many counts. The chain links TRBV7-2 to TRBJ1-2, with D possibly matching TRBD1 (5 bases). The germline V and J ends were trimmed by 4 bases and 2 bases, with 17 bases remaining between them. Per the germline V gene, CDR1 is SGHTA and CDR2 is FQGNSA. The CDR3 extends over 16 amino acids. CDR3 sequence: CASSWDSRQGNYGYTF. The CDR3 DNA follows: TGTGCCAGCAGCTGGGACTCCCGGCAGGGAAACTATGGCTACACCTTC.

This chain links TRBV12-3 or TRBV12-4 with TRBJ1-5; weak D call: TRBD1 (5 bases). This CDR3 has 16 amino acids. V was cut by 1 base and J by 3 bases, with 13 bases left in between. The CDR3 DNA reads as TGTGCCAGCAGTTTAGGCGCAGGGTGGGCCAATCAGCCCCAGCATTTT. This sequence encodes CASSLGAGWANQPQHF.

This clonotype was seen repeatedly, ten times or more. J is TRBJ2-2 and V is TRBV6-2 or TRBV6-3, with D possibly matching TRBD1 (6 bases). The CDR3 extends over 17 amino acids. Germline lookup yields CDR1 MNHEY and CDR2 SVGEGT. V was trimmed by 6 bases and J by 2 bases, leaving 19 bases between them. The CDR3 sequence: CASSYSWTAFNTGELFF. The CDR3 coding sequence is TGTGCCAGCAGCTATTCTTGGACAGCCTTCAACACCGGGGAGCTGTTTTTT.

Note on this clonotype: A much larger clone sits a single nucleotide away, making a read error possible. The chain carries TRBV7-8 and TRBJ1-1; no clear D gene. Germline V lookup: CDR1 SGHVS, CDR2 FQNEAQ. This CDR3 spans 14 amino acids. V was trimmed by 7 bases and J by 7 bases, leaving 19 bases between them. The CDR3 DNA sequence: TGTGCCAGCACCCTTTTCGGCAGTTCTGGTGAAGCTTTCTTT. This gives the protein CASTLFGSSGEAFF.

This clonotype showed up many times. The rearrangement joins TRBV7-3 to TRBJ1-1; no clear D gene. Trimming pared 3 bases from V and 0 bases from J, leaving 5 bases between. The germline CDR1 and CDR2 sequences are SGHTA and FQGTGA. This CDR3 contains 13 residues. Here the CDR3 DNA reads TGTGCCAGCAGCTTTTCTGTGAACACTGAAGCTTTCTTT. It is translated as CASSFSVNTEAFF. Based on the CDR3 plus reference TRBV7-3 and TRBJ1-1, the full variable domain is GAGVSQTPSNKVTEKGKYVELRCDPISGHTALYWYRQSLGQGPEFLIYFQGTGAADDSGLPNDRFFAVRPEGSVSTLKIQRTERGDSAVYLCASSFSVNTEAFFGQGTRLTVV.

This rearrangement joins TRBV5-1 to TRBJ1-1, with D possibly matching TRBD1 (5 bases). Trimming left V 0 bases short and J 0 bases short, with 12 bases between. CDR3 length: 16 residues. Looked up from germline, CDR1 is SGHRS and CDR2 is YFSETQ. CDR3 nucleotides: TGCGCCAGCAGCTTGGTCGGGGCAACTATGAACACTGAAGCTTTCTTT. Translation: CASSLVGATMNTEAFF.

This clonotype was seen a few times. The rearrangement links TRBV7-6 to TRBJ1-6, with D uncertain. Trimming removed 1 base at V and 5 bases at J, with 12 bases between. The germline V gene encodes CDR1 SGHVS and CDR2 FNYEAQ. The CDR3 is 16 residues long. CDR3 sequence: CASSLGVSGNNSPLHF. CDR3 in DNA: TGTGCCAGCAGCTTAGGGGTTTCGGGTAATAATTCACCCCTCCACTTT.

This clonotype was observed a handful of times. The chain is built from TRBV6-4 and TRBJ1-1, with D unclear. The CDR3 contains 14 residues. The V gene lost 6 bases and the J gene lost 4 bases, with 15 bases spanning the gap. Germline-derived CDR1 and CDR2 are MRHNA and SNTAGT. The CDR3 bases are TGTGCCAGCAGGGATTCGTCCCCCGGCACTGAAGCTTTCTTT. Translating it yields CASRDSSPGTEAFF.

This clonotype showed up just a few times. This could be a read error, since a much larger clone is one nucleotide away. The genes are TRBV7-2 and TRBJ2-7, with 9 bases that match TRBD1. Germline V CDR1 and CDR2: SGHTA, FQGNSA. The CDR3 is made up of 14 amino acids. After removal of 1 base from V and 3 bases from J, the junction contained 1 base not matched to a gene. The CDR3 loop reads CASSLETGGYEQYF. The CDR3 nucleotides read TGTGCCAGCAGCTTAGAGACAGGGGGCTACGAGCAGTACTTC. The complete variable domain, with remaining parts taken from reference TRBV7-2 and TRBJ2-7, reads GAGVSQSPSNKVTEKGKDVELRCDPISGHTALYWYRQSLGQGLEFLIYFQGNSAPDKSGLPSDRFSAERTGGSVSTLTIQRTQQEDSAVYLCASSLETGGYEQYFGPGTRLTVT.

This clonotype was seen ten or more times. This sequence joins TRBV4-1 and TRBJ2-3; TRBD2 agrees at 7 bases. Germline assignment: CDR1 MGHRA and CDR2 YSYEKL. CDR3 size: 16 residues. The V segment lost 0 bases and the J segment 3 bases; nucleotides outside the gene matches: 6. The CDR3, as DNA: TGCGCCAGCAGCCAAGAACGAGCGGGAAGGACAGATACGCAGTATTTT. Amino acids: CASSQERAGRTDTQYF.

This clonotype was seen ten or more times. This chain uses TRBV20-1 with TRBJ1-6; 7 bases are a match to TRBD1. V trimming: 0 bases; J trimming: 6 bases; junction bases outside the gene matches: 14. The germline CDR1 and CDR2 sequences are DFQATT and SNEGSKA (reference sequence). The CDR3 covers 18 residues. CDR3: CSARDQEVRDSFNSPLHF. CDR3 nucleotides: TGCAGTGCTAGAGATCAGGAGGTCCGGGACAGCTTTAATTCACCCCTCCACTTT.